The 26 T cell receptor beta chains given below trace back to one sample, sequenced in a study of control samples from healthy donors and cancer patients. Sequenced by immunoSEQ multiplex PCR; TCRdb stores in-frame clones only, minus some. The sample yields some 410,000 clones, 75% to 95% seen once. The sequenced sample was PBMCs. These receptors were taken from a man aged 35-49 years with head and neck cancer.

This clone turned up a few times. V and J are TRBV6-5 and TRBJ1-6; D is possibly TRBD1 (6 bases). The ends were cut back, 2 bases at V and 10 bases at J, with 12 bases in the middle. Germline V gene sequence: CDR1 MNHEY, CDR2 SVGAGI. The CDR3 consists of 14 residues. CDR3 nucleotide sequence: TGTGCCAGCAGTTACCGGGGGCGAAGGTCACCCCTCCACTTT. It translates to CASSYRGRRSPLHF.

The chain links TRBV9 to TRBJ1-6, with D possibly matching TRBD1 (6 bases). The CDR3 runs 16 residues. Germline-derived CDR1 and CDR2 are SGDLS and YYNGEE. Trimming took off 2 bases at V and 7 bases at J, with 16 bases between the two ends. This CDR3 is CASSVHAQGQNSPLHF. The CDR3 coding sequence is TGTGCCAGCAGCGTCCACGCCCAAGGACAGAATTCACCCCTCCACTTT.

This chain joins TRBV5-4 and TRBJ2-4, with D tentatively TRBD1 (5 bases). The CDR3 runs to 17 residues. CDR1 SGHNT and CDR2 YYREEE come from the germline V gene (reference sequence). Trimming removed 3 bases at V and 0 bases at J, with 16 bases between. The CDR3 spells CASSSIRTGVAKNIQYF. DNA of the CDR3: TGTGCCAGCAGCTCGATTAGAACAGGAGTAGCCAAAAACATTCAGTACTTC.

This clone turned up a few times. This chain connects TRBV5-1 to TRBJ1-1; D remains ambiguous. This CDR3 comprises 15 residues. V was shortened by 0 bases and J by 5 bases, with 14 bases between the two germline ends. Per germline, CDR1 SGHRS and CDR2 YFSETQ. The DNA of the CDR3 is TGCGCCAGCAGCTTGGTAGGAACCCTAGGGACTGAAGCTTTCTTT. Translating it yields CASSLVGTLGTEAFF.

The CDR3 is CASLGNTEAFF. CDR3 nucleotide sequence: TGTGCCAGCCTGGGGAACACTGAAGCTTTCTTT. The rearrangement uses TRBV27 and TRBJ1-1; no firm D call. Looked up from germline, CDR1 is MNHEY and CDR2 is SMNVEV (reference sequence). The CDR3 sequence is 11 residues long. V lost 8 bases, J lost 1 base, and 5 bases lay in between.

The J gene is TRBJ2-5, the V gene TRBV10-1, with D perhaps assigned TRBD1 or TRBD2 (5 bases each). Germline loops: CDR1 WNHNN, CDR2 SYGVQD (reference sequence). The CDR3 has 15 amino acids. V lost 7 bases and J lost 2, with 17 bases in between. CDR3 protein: CASNLRRDGQETQYF. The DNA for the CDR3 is TGCGCCAGCAACCTACGTAGGGACGGACAAGAGACCCAGTACTTC.

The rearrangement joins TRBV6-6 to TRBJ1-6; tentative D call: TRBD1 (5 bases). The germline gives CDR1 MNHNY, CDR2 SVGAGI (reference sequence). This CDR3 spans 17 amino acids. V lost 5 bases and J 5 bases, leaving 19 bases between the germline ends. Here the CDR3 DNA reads TGTGCCAGCAGTCGTCTCCTCCGGGGCATCAATAATTCACCCCTCCACTTT. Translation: CASSRLLRGINNSPLHF.

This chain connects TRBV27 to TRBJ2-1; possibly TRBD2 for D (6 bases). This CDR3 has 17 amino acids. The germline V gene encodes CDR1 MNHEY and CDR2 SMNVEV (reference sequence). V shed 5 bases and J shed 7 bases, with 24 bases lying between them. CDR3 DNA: TGTGCCAGCAGTGGGGAGTTAGCGGCTGACCTACAAAATGAGCAGTTCTTC. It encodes CASSGELAADLQNEQFF.

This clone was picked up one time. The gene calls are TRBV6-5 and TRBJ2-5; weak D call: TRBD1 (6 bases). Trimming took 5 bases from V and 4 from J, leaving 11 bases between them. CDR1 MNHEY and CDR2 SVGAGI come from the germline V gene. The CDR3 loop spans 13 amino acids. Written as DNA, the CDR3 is TGTGCCAGCAGTAGGGACATCCCAGAGACCCAGTACTTC. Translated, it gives CASSRDIPETQYF.

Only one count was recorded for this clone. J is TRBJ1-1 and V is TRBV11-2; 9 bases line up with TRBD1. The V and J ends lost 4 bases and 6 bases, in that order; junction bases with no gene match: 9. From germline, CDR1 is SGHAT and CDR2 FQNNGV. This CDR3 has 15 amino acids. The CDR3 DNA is TGTGCCAGCAGCTGGGGGACAGGGTCTGGGTCTGAAGCTTTCTTT. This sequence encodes CASSWGTGSGSEAFF.

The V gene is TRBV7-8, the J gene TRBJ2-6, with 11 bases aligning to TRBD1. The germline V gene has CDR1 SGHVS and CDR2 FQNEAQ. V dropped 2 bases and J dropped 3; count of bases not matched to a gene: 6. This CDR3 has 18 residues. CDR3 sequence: CASSLPRTGGIGANVLTF. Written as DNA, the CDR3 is TGTGCCAGCAGCTTACCAAGGACAGGGGGCATTGGGGCCAACGTCCTGACTTTC.

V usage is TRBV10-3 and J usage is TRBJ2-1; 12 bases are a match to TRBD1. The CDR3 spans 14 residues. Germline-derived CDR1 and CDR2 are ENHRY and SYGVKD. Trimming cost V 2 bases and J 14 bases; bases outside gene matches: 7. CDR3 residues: CAISEGTGGDQEFF. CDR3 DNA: TGTGCCATCAGTGAGGGGACAGGGGGCGATCAGGAGTTCTTC.

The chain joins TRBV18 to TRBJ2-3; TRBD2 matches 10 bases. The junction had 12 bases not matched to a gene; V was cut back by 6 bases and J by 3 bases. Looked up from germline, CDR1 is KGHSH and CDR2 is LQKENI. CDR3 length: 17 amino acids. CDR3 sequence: CASSLMITGLATDTQYF. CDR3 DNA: TGTGCCAGCTCCCTGATGATTACGGGACTAGCGACAGATACGCAGTATTTT.

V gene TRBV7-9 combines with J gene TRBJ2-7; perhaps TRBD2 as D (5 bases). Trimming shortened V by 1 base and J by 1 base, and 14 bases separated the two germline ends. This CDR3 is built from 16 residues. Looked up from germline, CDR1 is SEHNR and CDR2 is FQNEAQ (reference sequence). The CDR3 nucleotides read TGTGCCAGCAGCTTAGGGGCGGGCAGGCTTTCCTACGAGCAGTACTTC. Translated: CASSLGAGRLSYEQYF.

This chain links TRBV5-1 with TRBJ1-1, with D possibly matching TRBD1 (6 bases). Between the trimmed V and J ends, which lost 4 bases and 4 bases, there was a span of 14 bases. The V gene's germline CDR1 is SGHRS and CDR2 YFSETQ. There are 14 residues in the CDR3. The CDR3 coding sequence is TGCGCCAGCAGCCCCTTACAGGGAGGCACTGAAGCTTTCTTT. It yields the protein CASSPLQGGTEAFF.

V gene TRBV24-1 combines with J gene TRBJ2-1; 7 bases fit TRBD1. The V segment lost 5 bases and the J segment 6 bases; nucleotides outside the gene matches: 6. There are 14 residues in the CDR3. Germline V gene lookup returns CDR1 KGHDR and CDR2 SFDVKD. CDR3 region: CATSGQGDGNEQFF. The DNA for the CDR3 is TGTGCCACCAGTGGTCAGGGGGACGGCAATGAGCAGTTCTTC.

CDR3 nucleotide sequence: TGCGCCAGCAGCTTGGACAGGCAGCAAGAGACCCAGTACTTC. It codes for CASSLDRQQETQYF. The chain employs TRBV5-1 and TRBJ2-5; D perhaps matches TRBD1 (5 bases). The germline CDR1 and CDR2 sequences are SGHRS and YFSETQ. V gave up 0 bases and J gave up 2 bases, with 8 bases separating them. CDR3 size: 14 residues.

The CDR3 region is CASSFGGSYGYTF. The CDR3 coding sequence is TGTGCCAGCAGCTTTGGGGGCAGCTATGGCTACACCTTC. The chain carries TRBV7-9 and TRBJ1-2; TRBD1 is a possible D gene (6 bases). The CDR3 sequence is 13 residues long. CDR1 SEHNR and CDR2 FQNEAQ come from the germline V gene (reference sequence). V was clipped by 3 bases and J by 4 bases, with 9 bases between them. The full variable domain, its missing parts supplied by reference TRBV7-9 and TRBJ1-2, is DTGVSQNPRHKITKRGQNVTFRCDPISEHNRLYWYRQTLGQGPEFLTYFQNEAQLEKSRLLSDRFSAERPKGSFSTLEIQRTEQGDSAMYLCASSFGGSYGYTFGSGTRLTVV.

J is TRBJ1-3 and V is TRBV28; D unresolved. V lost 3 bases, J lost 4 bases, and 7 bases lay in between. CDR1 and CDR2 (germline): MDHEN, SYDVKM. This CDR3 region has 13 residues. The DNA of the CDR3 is TGTGCCAGCAGTTTGATTGCAGGAAACACCATATATTTT. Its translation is CASSLIAGNTIYF.

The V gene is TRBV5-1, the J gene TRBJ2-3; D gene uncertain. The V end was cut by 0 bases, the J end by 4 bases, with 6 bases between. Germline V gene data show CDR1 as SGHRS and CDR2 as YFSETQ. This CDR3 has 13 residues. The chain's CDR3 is CASSLVLADTQYF. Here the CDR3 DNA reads TGCGCCAGCAGCTTGGTGCTCGCAGATACGCAGTATTTT.

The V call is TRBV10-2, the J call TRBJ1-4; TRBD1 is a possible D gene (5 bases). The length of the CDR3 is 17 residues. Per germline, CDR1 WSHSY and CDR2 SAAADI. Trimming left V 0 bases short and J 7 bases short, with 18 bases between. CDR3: CASSESPIRGAFEKLFF. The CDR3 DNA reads TGCGCCAGCAGTGAGTCTCCTATAAGGGGAGCGTTTGAAAAACTGTTTTTT.

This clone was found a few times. The DNA of the CDR3 is TGTGCCAGCAGCTTAGATGGGACTAGCGCCTCCTACGAGCAGTACTTC. Translation gives CASSLDGTSASYEQYF. This chain joins TRBV7-3 and TRBJ2-7, with 10 positions matching TRBD2. Trimming took 2 bases from V and 0 from J; bases not matched to a gene: 4. The CDR3 runs 16 residues. In germline, CDR1 is SGHTA, CDR2 FQGTGA.

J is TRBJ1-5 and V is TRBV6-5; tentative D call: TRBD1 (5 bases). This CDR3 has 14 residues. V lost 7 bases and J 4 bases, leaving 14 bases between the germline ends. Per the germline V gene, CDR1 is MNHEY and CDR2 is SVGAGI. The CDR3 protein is CASTSQAPNQPQHF. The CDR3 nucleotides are TGTGCCAGCACCTCACAGGCGCCAAATCAGCCCCAGCATTTT.

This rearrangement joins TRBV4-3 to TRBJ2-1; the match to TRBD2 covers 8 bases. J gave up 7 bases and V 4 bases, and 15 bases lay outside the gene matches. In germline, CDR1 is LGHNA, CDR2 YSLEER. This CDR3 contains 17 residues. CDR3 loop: CASSPGAKRGNTNEQFF. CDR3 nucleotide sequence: TGCGCCAGCAGCCCCGGGGCGAAGCGGGGGAATACAAATGAGCAGTTCTTC.

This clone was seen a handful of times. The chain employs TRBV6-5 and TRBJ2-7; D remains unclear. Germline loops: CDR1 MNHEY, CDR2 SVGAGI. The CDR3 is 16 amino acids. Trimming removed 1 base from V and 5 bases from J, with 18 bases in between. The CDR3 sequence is CASSYYIYGRGDEQYF. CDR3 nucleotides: TGTGCCAGCAGTTACTACATTTATGGAAGAGGTGACGAGCAGTACTTC.

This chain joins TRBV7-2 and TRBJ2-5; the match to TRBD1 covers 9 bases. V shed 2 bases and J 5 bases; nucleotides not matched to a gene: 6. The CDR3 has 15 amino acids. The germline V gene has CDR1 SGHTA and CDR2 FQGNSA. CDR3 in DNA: TGTGCCAGCAGCTTAATGGGACAGGGAGGTGAGACCCAGTACTTC. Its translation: CASSLMGQGGETQYF.